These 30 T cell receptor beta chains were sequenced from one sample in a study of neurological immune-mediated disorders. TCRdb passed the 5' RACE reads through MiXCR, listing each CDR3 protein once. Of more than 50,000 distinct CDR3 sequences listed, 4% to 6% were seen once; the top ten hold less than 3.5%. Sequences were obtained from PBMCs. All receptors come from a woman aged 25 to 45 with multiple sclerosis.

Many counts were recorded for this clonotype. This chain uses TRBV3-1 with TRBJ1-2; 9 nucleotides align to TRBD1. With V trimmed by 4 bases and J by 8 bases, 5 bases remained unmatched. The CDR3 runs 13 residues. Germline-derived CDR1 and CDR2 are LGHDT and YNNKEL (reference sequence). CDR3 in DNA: TGTGCCAGCAGCCCCCGGACAGGGGCAGGCTACACCTTC. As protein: CASSPRTGAGYTF.

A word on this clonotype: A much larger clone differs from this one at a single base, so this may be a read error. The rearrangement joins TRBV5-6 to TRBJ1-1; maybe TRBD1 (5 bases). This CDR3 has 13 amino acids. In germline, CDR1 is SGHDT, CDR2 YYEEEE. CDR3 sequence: CAISRGTPLGAFF. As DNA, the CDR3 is TGTGCCATCAGCAGAGGGACTCCCTTGGGGGCTTTCTTT.

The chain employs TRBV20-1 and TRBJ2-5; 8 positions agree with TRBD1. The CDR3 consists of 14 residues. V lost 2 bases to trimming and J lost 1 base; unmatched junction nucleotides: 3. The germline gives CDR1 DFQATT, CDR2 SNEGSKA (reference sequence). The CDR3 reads CSARLQGVQETQYF. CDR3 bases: TGCAGTGCTAGACTACAGGGGGTCCAAGAGACCCAGTACTTC.

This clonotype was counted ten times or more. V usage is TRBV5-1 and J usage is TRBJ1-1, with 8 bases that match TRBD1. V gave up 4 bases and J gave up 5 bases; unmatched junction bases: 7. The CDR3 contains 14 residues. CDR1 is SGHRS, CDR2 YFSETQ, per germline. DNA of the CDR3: TGCGCCAGCAGCCCTCAGGGGGCCGGGACTGAAGCTTTCTTT. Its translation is CASSPQGAGTEAFF.

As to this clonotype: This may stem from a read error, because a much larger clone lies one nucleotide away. The CDR3 is CSAIAPTGVGGYTF. The CDR3 DNA follows: TGCAGTGCTATCGCACCAACAGGTGTTGGGGGCTACACCTTC. The chain links TRBV20-1 to TRBJ1-2; maybe TRBD1 (5 bases). Trimming removed 4 bases from V and 8 bases from J, with 20 bases in between. CDR1 is DFQATT and CDR2 is SNEGSKA in the germline V gene (reference sequence). The CDR3 consists of 14 residues.

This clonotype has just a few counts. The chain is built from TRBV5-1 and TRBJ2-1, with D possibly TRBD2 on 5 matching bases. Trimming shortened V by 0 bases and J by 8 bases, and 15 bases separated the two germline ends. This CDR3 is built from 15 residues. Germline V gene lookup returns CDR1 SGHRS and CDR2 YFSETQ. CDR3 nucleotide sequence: TGCGCCAGCAGCTTGGCAGGACTGATATACGATGAGCAGTTCTTC. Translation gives CASSLAGLIYDEQFF.

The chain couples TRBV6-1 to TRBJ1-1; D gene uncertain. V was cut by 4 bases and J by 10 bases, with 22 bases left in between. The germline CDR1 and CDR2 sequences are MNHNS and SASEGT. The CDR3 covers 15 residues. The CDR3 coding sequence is TGTGCCAGCAGTGCCAAAGAAGGACCCCGCCGTGTAGCTTTCTTT. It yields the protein CASSAKEGPRRVAFF.

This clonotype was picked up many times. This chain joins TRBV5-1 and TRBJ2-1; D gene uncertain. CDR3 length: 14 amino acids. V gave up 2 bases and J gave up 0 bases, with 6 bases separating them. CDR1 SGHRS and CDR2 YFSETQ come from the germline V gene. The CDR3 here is CASSLASSYNEQFF. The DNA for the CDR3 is TGCGCCAGCAGCTTAGCTAGCTCCTACAATGAGCAGTTCTTC.

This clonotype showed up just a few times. The CDR3 DNA reads TGTGCCAGCGGCCGCCGGGAAAGAGGCTATGGCTACACCTTC. Translated: CASGRRERGYGYTF. The rearrangement links TRBV6-5 to TRBJ1-2; D gene uncertain. CDR3 size: 14 residues. Between the trimmed V and J ends, which lost 8 bases and 4 bases, there was a span of 17 bases. Per germline, CDR1 MNHEY and CDR2 SVGAGI.

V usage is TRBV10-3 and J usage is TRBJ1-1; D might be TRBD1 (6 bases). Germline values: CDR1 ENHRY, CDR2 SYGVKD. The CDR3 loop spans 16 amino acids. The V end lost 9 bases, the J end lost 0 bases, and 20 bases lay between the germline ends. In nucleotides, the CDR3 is TGTGCCATATTATACAGGGTTCCGAAAATGAACACTGAAGCTTTCTTT. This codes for CAILYRVPKMNTEAFF.

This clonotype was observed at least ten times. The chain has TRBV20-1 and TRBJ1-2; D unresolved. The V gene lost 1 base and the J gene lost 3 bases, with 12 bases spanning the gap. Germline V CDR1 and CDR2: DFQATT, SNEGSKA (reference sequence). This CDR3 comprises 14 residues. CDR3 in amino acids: CSARGSGGDYGYTF. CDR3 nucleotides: TGCAGTGCTAGAGGCTCCGGAGGAGACTATGGCTACACCTTC.

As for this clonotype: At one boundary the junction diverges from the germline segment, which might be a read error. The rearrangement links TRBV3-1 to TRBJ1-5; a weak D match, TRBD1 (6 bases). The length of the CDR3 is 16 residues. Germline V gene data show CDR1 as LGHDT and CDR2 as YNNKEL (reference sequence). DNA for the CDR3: TGTGCCAGCAGCCAAGGAATGGGGGCGCGCAATCAGCCCCAGAATTTT. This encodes CASSQGMGARNQPQNF. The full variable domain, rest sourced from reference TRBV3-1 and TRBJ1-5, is DTAVSQTPKYLVTQMGNDKSIKCEQNLGHDTMYWYKQDSKKFLKIMFSYNNKELIINETVPNRFSPKSPDKAHLNLHINSLELGDSAVYFCASSQGMGARNQPQNFGDGTRLSIL.

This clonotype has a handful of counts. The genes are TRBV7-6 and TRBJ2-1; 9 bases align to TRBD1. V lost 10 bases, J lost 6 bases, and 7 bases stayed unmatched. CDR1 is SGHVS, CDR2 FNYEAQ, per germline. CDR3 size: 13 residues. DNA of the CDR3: TGTGCCACCGCGGGACAGGGATTCAATGAGCAGTTCTTC. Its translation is CATAGQGFNEQFF.

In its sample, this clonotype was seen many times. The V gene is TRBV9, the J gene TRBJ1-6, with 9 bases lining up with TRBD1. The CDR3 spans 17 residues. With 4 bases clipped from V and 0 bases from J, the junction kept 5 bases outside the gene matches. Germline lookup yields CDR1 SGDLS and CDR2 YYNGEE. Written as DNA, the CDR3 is TGTGCCAGCAGCCCGGGGACAGGGAGCTCCTATAATTCACCCCTCCACTTT. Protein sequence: CASSPGTGSSYNSPLHF. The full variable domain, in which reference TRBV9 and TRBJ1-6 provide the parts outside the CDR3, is DSGVTQTPKHLITATGQRVTLRCSPRSGDLSVYWYQQSLDQGLQFLIQYYNGEERAKGNILERFSAQQFPDLHSELNLSSLELGDSALYFCASSPGTGSSYNSPLHFGNGTRLTVT.

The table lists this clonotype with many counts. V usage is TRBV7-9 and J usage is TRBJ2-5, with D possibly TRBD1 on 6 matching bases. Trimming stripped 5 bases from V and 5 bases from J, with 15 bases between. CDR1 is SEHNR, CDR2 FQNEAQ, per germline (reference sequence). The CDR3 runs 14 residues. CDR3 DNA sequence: TGTGCCAGCAGCGTGCAAGGGGGAATGGAGACCCAGTACTTC. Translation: CASSVQGGMETQYF.

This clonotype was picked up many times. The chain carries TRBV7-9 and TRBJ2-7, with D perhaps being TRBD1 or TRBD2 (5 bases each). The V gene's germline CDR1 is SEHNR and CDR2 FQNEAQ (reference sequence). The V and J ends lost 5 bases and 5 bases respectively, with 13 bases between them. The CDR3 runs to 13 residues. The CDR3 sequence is CASSIRETDEQYF. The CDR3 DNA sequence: TGTGCCAGCAGCATCAGGGAGACTGACGAGCAGTACTTC.

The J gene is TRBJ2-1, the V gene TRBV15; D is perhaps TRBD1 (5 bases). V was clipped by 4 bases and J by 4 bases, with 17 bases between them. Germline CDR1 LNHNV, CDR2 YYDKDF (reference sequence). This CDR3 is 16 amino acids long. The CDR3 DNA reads TGTGCCACCAGCACCTTAGACAGAGACCTTTACAATGAGCAGTTCTTC. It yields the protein CATSTLDRDLYNEQFF.

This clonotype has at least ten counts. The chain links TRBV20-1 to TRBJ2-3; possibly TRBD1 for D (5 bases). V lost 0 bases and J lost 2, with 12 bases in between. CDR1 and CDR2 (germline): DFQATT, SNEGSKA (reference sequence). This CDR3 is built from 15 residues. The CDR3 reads CSARDGAFPTDTQYF. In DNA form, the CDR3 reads TGCAGTGCTAGAGATGGGGCTTTTCCCACAGATACGCAGTATTTT.

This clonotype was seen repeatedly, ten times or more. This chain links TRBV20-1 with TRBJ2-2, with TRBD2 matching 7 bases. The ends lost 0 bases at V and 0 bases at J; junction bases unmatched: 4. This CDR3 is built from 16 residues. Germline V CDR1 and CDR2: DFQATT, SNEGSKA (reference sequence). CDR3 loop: CSARDVAGSNTGELFF. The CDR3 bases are TGCAGTGCTAGAGATGTAGCGGGTTCGAACACCGGGGAGCTGTTTTTT.

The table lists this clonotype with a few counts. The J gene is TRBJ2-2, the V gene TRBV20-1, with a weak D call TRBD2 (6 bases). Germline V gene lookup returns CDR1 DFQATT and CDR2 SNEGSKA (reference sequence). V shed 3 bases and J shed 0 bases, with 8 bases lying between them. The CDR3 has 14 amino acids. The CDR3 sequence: CSASGGPNTGELFF. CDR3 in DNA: TGCAGTGCTAGCGGGGGACCGAACACCGGGGAGCTGTTTTTT.

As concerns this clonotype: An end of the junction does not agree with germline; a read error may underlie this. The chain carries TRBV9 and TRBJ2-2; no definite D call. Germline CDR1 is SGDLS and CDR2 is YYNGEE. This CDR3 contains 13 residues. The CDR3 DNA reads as TGTGCCAGCAGTGTAGTCCCGGCCGGGGAGCTGTTTTTT. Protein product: CASSVVPAGELFF.

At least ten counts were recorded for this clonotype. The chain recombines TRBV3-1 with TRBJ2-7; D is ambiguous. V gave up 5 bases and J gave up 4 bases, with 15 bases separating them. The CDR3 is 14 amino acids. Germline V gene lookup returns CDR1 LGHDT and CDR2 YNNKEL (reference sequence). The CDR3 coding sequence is TGTGCCAGCAGCTTGGGTGGGTCGCGGTACGAGCAGTACTTC. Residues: CASSLGGSRYEQYF.

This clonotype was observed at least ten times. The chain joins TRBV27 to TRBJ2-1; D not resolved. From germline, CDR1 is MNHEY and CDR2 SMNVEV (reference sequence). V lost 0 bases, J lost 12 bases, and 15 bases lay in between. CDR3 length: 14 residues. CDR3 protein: CASSLSPGPTAQFF. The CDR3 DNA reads TGTGCCAGCAGTTTATCCCCAGGCCCCACGGCGCAGTTCTTC.

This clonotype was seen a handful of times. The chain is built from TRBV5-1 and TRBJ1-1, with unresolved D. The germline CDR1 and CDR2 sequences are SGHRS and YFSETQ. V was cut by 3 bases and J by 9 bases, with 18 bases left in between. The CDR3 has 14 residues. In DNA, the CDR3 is TGCGCCAGCAGCTCGGCCCCTACGCCGAACAAAGCTTTCTTT. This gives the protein CASSSAPTPNKAFF.

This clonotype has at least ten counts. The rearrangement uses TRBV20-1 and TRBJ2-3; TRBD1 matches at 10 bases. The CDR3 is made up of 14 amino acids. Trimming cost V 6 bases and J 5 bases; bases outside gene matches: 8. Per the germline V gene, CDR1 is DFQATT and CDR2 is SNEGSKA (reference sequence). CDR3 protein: CSAGTGAIGDTQYF. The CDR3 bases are TGCAGTGCCGGGACAGGGGCCATTGGAGATACGCAGTATTTT.

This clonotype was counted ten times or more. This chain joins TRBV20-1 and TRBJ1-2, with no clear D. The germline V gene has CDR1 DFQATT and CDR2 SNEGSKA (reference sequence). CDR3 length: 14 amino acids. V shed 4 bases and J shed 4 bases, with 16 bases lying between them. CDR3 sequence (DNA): TGCAGTGCTATCCTCGACACTGCCCTCTATGGCTACACCTTC. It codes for CSAILDTALYGYTF.

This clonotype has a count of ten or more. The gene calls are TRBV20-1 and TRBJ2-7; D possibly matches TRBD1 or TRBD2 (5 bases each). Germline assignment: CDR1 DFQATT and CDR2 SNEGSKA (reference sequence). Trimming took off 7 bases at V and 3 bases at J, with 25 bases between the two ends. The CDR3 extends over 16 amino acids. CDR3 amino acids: CSVQRAGVGTHYEQYF. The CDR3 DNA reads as TGCAGTGTCCAGAGGGCGGGTGTGGGGACCCACTACGAGCAGTACTTC.

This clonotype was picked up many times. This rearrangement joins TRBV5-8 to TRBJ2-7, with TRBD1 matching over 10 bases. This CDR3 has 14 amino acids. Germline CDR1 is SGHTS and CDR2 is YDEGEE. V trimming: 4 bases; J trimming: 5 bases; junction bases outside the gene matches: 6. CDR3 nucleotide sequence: TGTGCCAGCAGCCCCGGGACAGGGGTAGACGAGCAGTACTTC. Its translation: CASSPGTGVDEQYF. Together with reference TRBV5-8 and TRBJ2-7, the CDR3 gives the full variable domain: EAGVTQSPTHLIKTRGQQATLRCSPISGHTSVYWYQQALGLGLQFLLWYDEGEERNRGNFPPRFSGRQFPNYSSELNVNALELEDSALYLCASSPGTGVDEQYFGPGTRLTVT.

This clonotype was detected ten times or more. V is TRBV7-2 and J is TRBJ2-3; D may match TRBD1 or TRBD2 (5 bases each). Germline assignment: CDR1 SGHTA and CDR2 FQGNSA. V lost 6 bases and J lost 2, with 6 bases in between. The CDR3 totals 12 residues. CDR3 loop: CASRGDTDTQYF. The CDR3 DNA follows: TGTGCCAGCAGGGGGGACACAGATACGCAGTATTTT.

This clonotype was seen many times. CDR3 DNA sequence: TGTGCCAGCAGTTTCTGGCAGGGGGCTTACGAGCAGTACTTC. Translation: CASSFWQGAYEQYF. The genes are TRBV12-3 or TRBV12-4 and TRBJ2-7, with 8 bases identical to TRBD1. V lost 3 bases to trimming and J lost 4 bases; unmatched junction nucleotides: 5. CDR3 length equals 14 residues.